The rows below give T cell receptor beta chains drawn from one sample of a study of sequential checkpoint blockade in melanoma. Sequencing used immunoSEQ multiplex PCR; TCRdb keeps in-frame clones, though not all of them. The sample yields about 30,000 clones, around nine tenths seen once. Sequencing was performed on CD8+ T cells sorted from blood (inferred from file names), taken from a patient given nivolumab and ipilimumab in sequence. The receptors derive from a human donor with melanoma. Both conserved end residues are part of each CDR3. Each record gives: clone size, J gene, D gene, V gene, CDR3 protein, CDR3 DNA. A D gene is named only where the DNA matches it firmly. Expanded clones get a size class; other rows say once, few or many, or leave the size out.

few TRBJ1-5 - TRBV7-9 CASSSAYGNQPQHF TGTGCCAGCAGCTCCGCGTACGGCAATCAGCCCCAGCATTTT
- TRBJ2-6 - TRBV6-4 CASSPGTVSGANVLTF TGTGCCAGCAGCCCCGGAACAGTATCTGGGGCCAACGTCCTGACTTTC
- TRBJ1-2 - TRBV18 CASSPKLGEPSYTF TGTGCCAGCTCACCAAAACTGGGAGAGCCGAGCTACACCTTC
- TRBJ1-1 - TRBV5-8 CASSWGAAGRNTEAFF TGTGCCAGCAGCTGGGGCGCGGCAGGGCGGAACACTGAAGCTTTCTTT
few TRBJ1-2 TRBD1 TRBV4-2 CASSQDRDRGDGYTF TGTGCCAGCAGCCAGGACCGGGACAGGGGGGATGGCTACACCTTC
- TRBJ2-2 - TRBV19 CASSIAGGGELFF TGTGCCAGTAGTATAGCAGGTGGCGGGGAGCTGTTTTTT
- TRBJ2-3 TRBD2 TRBV7-3 CASSLDLAGVSTDTQYF TGTGCCAGCAGCTTAGACTTGGCGGGAGTGAGCACAGATACGCAGTATTTT
- TRBJ2-5 TRBD1 TRBV28 CASSLSGQDKQETQYF TGTGCCAGCAGTTTATCGGGACAGGACAAACAAGAGACCCAGTACTTC
- TRBJ1-2 - TRBV4-3 CASSQDNIGFEGNYGYTF TGCGCCAGCAGCCAAGATAATATCGGGTTTGAGGGAAACTATGGCTACACCTTC
- TRBJ1-1 - TRBV18 CAIEAVTGAFF TGTGCCATCGAGGCGGTAACAGGGGCTTTCTTT
few TRBJ1-5 TRBD1 TRBV28 CASSLKGQGSQPQHF TGTGCCAGCAGCCTAAAGGGACAGGGGTCTCAGCCCCAGCATTTT
- TRBJ2-1 - TRBV2 CASNPLDNEQFF TGTGCCAGCAACCCACTCGACAATGAGCAGTTCTTC
- TRBJ2-3 - TRBV18 CASSSPDLTSTDTQYF TGTGCCAGCTCATCCCCCGACTTGACTAGCACAGATACGCAGTATTTT
- TRBJ2-1 TRBD2 TRBV4-3 CASSQDRTLAGYNEQFF TGCGCCAGCAGCCAAGATCGAACCCTAGCGGGTTACAATGAGCAGTTCTTC
- TRBJ1-2 - TRBV7-9 CASSLDPVNYGYTF TGTGCCAGCAGCTTAGATCCAGTAAACTATGGCTACACCTTC
- TRBJ2-7 TRBD2 TRBV7-9 CASSYSGAYEQYF TGTGCCAGCAGTTATAGCGGGGCCTACGAGCAGTACTTC
- TRBJ1-2 - TRBV7-9 CASSLGVLYGYTF TGTGCCAGCAGCTTAGGAGTTTTGTATGGCTACACCTTC
- TRBJ2-1 - TRBV7-9 CASSLLYNEQFF TGTGCCAGCAGCTTACTCTACAATGAGCAGTTCTTC
- TRBJ2-1 - TRBV27 CASSWAGSYNEQFF TGTGCCAGCAGTTGGGCGGGGTCCTACAATGAGCAGTTCTTC
- TRBJ2-7 TRBD1 TRBV13 CASSSSRDRGPYEQYF TGTGCCAGCAGCTCAAGCCGGGACAGAGGACCCTACGAGCAGTACTTC
- TRBJ2-7 - TRBV7-9 CASSPGGGGTNYEQYF TGTGCCAGCAGCCCTGGAGGGGGAGGGACTAACTACGAGCAGTACTTC
- TRBJ1-5 TRBD1 TRBV6-1 CASRQGQPQHF TGTGCCAGCAGACAGGGGCAGCCCCAGCATTTT
- TRBJ2-3 TRBD2 TRBV4-1 CASSHQRGTTDTQYF TGCGCCAGCAGTCACCAGCGGGGGACCACAGATACGCAGTATTTT
- TRBJ2-7 TRBD2 TRBV9 CASSVGDYSYEQYF TGTGCCAGCAGCGTAGGGGACTACTCCTACGAGCAGTACTTC
few TRBJ2-7 TRBD1 TRBV14 CASSQDRGRQYEQYF TGTGCCAGCAGCCAAGACAGGGGGCGTCAATACGAGCAGTACTTC
few TRBJ1-6 TRBD1 TRBV10-3 CAISESQDRGDSPLHF TGTGCCATCAGTGAGTCCCAGGACAGGGGGGATTCACCCCTCCACTTT
- TRBJ2-1 TRBD1 TRBV14 CASSQATPGQGLSYNEQFF TGTGCCAGCAGCCAAGCTACTCCGGGACAGGGACTCTCCTACAATGAGCAGTTCTTC
- TRBJ1-2 - TRBV21-1 CASSRKGKRSLLNYGYTF TGTGCCAGCAGCCGAAAGGGGAAGAGATCCCTACTTAACTATGGCTACACCTTC
- TRBJ2-3 - TRBV9 CASSVGLLSTDTQYF TGTGCCAGCAGCGTAGGACTTCTTAGCACAGATACGCAGTATTTT
- TRBJ2-5 - TRBV4-3 CASSQVSGETQYF TGCGCCAGCAGCCAAGTTTCAGGCGAGACCCAGTACTTC
- TRBJ2-1 TRBD1 TRBV7-9 CASSPRQGSSYNEQFF TGTGCCAGCAGTCCTAGACAGGGCAGCTCCTACAATGAGCAGTTCTTC
- TRBJ2-5 TRBD2 TRBV2 CASTRRDGRALETQYF TGTGCCAGCACAAGAAGGGACGGGAGGGCCCTGGAGACCCAGTACTTC
- TRBJ2-7 TRBD1 TRBV28 CASSLPSGGNAYEQYF TGTGCCAGCAGTTTGCCCTCAGGGGGCAATGCCTACGAGCAGTACTTC
- TRBJ1-1 - TRBV19 CAVREPGETEAFF TGTGCCGTCCGGGAACCGGGGGAAACTGAAGCTTTCTTT
- TRBJ1-2 - TRBV2 CASIDRTVRFNYGYTF TGTGCCAGCATAGATCGGACAGTCCGTTTTAACTATGGCTACACCTTC
- TRBJ2-3 - TRBV6-5 CASTQGTGTDTQYF TGTGCCAGCACCCAAGGTACAGGGACAGATACGCAGTATTTT
- TRBJ2-3 - TRBV6-1 CASSETPGAADTQYF TGTGCCAGCAGTGAGACCCCAGGGGCGGCAGATACGCAGTATTTT
once TRBJ2-1 TRBD2 TRBV9 CASSPSGGARNEQFF TGTGCCAGCAGCCCTAGCGGGGGGGCCCGCAATGAGCAGTTCTTC
once TRBJ1-2 TRBD1 TRBV5-1 CASSVSTGDYGYTF TGCGCCAGCAGCGTGTCGACAGGGGACTATGGCTACACCTTC
- TRBJ2-7 TRBD1 TRBV6-6 CASSPRTGPAGEQYF TGTGCCAGCAGTCCCAGGACAGGGCCGGCTGGGGAGCAGTACTTC
- TRBJ1-1 TRBD1 TRBV7-9 CASSLENRGNMNTEAFF TGTGCCAGCAGCTTAGAGAACAGGGGGAACATGAACACTGAAGCTTTCTTT
once TRBJ1-2 - TRBV6-5 CASRSDTANYGYTF TGTGCCAGCAGGTCCGACACTGCTAACTATGGCTACACCTTC
few TRBJ2-7 - TRBV5-5 CASSLPDGGFYEQYF TGTGCCAGCAGCTTGCCCGACGGGGGATTCTACGAGCAGTACTTC
- TRBJ1-5 TRBD1 TRBV28 CASSVRGNQPQHF TGTGCCAGCAGCGTCAGGGGGAATCAGCCCCAGCATTTT
- TRBJ1-1 - TRBV7-3 CASSFTENTEAFF TGTGCCAGCAGCTTTACAGAGAACACTGAAGCTTTCTTT
once TRBJ2-1 TRBD2 TRBV29-1 CSVEGLAGSSYNEQFF TGCAGCGTTGAAGGACTAGCGGGCAGCTCCTACAATGAGCAGTTCTTC
- TRBJ2-5 TRBD1 TRBV5-6 CASSFGQVRGETQYF TGTGCCAGCAGCTTTGGACAGGTCAGGGGAGAGACCCAGTACTTC
- TRBJ2-5 - TRBV5-1 CASTSRKTQYF TGCGCCAGCACTAGCAGAAAGACCCAGTACTTC
- TRBJ2-2 TRBD2 TRBV9 CASSVEERGITGELFF TGTGCCAGCAGCGTAGAGGAGCGGGGGATTACCGGGGAGCTGTTTTTT
- TRBJ1-6 - TRBV2 CASGGTYNSPLHF TGTGCCAGCGGCGGGACTTATAATTCACCCCTCCACTTT
- TRBJ2-7 TRBD1 TRBV7-9 CATQGQGYEQYF TGTGCCACCCAGGGACAGGGCTACGAGCAGTACTTC
- TRBJ1-2 - TRBV30 CAWRDTSNYGYTF TGTGCCTGGAGGGACACCTCTAACTATGGCTACACCTTC
- TRBJ2-1 TRBD2 TRBV27 CASSLGLASDNEQFF TGTGCCAGCAGTTTGGGACTAGCGTCAGACAATGAGCAGTTCTTC
- TRBJ1-1 - TRBV5-4 CASSFFGNTEAFF TGTGCCAGCAGCTTTTTCGGGAACACTGAAGCTTTCTTT